This T cell receptor beta chain appears in the sequencing data of a study of OX40 agonist ivuxolimab in advanced cancers. Study in general: Dose-escalation patients were diagnosed with hepatocellular carcinoma, melanoma, renal cell cancer or head and neck cancer.

This CDR3 spans 13 amino acids. Germline V gene data show CDR1 as SEHNR and CDR2 as FQNEAQ (reference sequence). V trimming: 5 bases; J trimming: 3 bases; junction bases outside the gene matches: 4. The repertoire was sequenced with immunoSEQ multiplex PCR; TCRdb's copy has only in-frame clones and lacks some. Counted here are about 40,000 clones, 70% to 90% occurring once; the ten biggest clones make up approximately 16%. Sample: CD4+ or CD8+ T cells sorted from blood, taken in a trial of the OX40 agonist ivuxolimab. This TCR was sampled from an adult with an advanced solid tumor such as melanoma, head and neck, liver or kidney cancer. This sequence joins TRBV7-9 and TRBJ2-7; TRBD1 aligns across 7 bases. The CDR3 nucleotides read TGTGCCAGCAGCCAGACAGGGTACTACGAGCAGTACTTC. This encodes CASSQTGYYEQYF.